What follows describes a single T cell receptor (beta chain). Its antigen is as yet unknown. The sample contains more than one DNA sequence encoding this CDR3. The assay was immunoSEQ multiplex PCR, and TCRdb's table has in-frame clones only and misses some. The table records about 2.4 million clones, 90% to 95% of them present only once. This specimen belongs to a study of shared clonotypes between healthy human individuals. Whole-study context: A donor's plate count was three for CD4 naive and three for CD4 memory; CD8 naive had two and CD8 memory one. Regarding the study as a whole: Although depth was large, rarefaction showed that sequencing of the sorted subsets was incomplete.

CDR1 and CDR2 (germline): SGDLS, YYNGEE. Trimming cost V 3 bases and J 1 base; bases outside gene matches: 2. The CDR3 is 15 amino acids. V is TRBV9 and J is TRBJ2-1, with 9 positions matching TRBD1. The specimen was naive CD4+ T cells from PBMCs. Subset described: CD45RA+ positively selected. The TCR originated in a man younger than 30 in good health. Some clones in this sample may be carry-over from other donors' samples. Here the CDR3 DNA reads TGTGCCAGCAGCGGCGGGACAGGGTCCTACAATGAGCAGTTCTTC. Amino acids: CASSGGTGSYNEQFF.